This T cell receptor beta chain was recorded in a study of T cells in Graves' hyperthyroidism and ophthalmopathy. Study results and caveats: Blood held most thyroid clonotypes expanded above 0.001 frequency.

Diagnoses used clinical symptoms, serum thyroxine and TRAb, thyroid ultrasound and orbital computed tomography. Trimming left V 0 bases short and J 1 base short, with 13 bases between. Germline CDR1 reads SGHRS; CDR2 reads YFSETQ. This CDR3 region has 16 residues. Worth noting for this clonotype: Antigen: not known.

The source material, RNA transcripts, was used to amplify TCR beta CDR3 regions. HTBI primers were the set used in a first-round RT-PCR of the TCR CDR3. In TCRdb, the multiplex PCR reads were re-called with MiXCR into one record per CDR3 protein. Of more than 550,000 distinct CDR3 sequences in the sample, 45% were seen once. The chain is built from TRBV5-1 and TRBJ1-1, with a weak D call TRBD1 (6 bases). Sequencing was done on a sample of peripheral blood or thyroid tissue (not recorded which). The TCR was taken from an adult man with Graves' disease, either hyperthyroidism or ophthalmopathy (not recorded which). CDR3 coding DNA: TGCGCCAGCAGCTTGGTAACCGGACAGAGGAACACTGAAGCTTTCTTT. Protein: CASSLVTGQRNTEAFF.